These 10 T cell receptor beta chains came from one sample sequenced in a study of T-cell reconstitution after alpha-beta-depleted transplantation in children. Study-wide findings and caveats: Most T-cell counts and diversity one year after the transplant came from T cells that were newly produced.

The authors prepared the TCRbeta library with unique molecular identifiers. One entry per CDR3 protein results from TCRdb running MiXCR on the PCR reads. The sample lists about 300,000 distinct CDR3 sequences, just over 7.5% seen once, with approximately 9.6% in the top ten. Their specific antigens are unknown. The sequenced sample was peripheral blood, obtained 360 days after TCRalphabeta/CD19-depleted stem cell transplant. All receptors come from a female patient aged 2 to 10 who had a stem cell transplant for Fanconi anemia, so the T cells may come from the graft donor.

A few counts support this clonotype. The V call is TRBV24-1, the J call TRBJ2-5; 8 bases agree with TRBD1. This CDR3 has 14 amino acids. V shed 9 bases and J 4 bases; nucleotides not matched to a gene: 9. Germline lookup yields CDR1 KGHDR and CDR2 SFDVKD. The CDR3 nucleotides read TGTGCCACCCGAGACAGGGGCGCGGGAGAGACCCAGTACTTC. This gives the protein CATRDRGAGETQYF.

This clonotype has at least ten counts. V and J are TRBV5-1 and TRBJ1-1, with TRBD1 identical over 7 bases. The V and J ends lost 2 bases and 10 bases, in that order; junction bases with no gene match: 11. Germline CDR1 is SGHRS and CDR2 is YFSETQ. This CDR3 has 14 amino acids. The CDR3 loop is CASSFPTGEEVAFF. CDR3 nucleotides: TGCGCCAGCAGCTTCCCTACAGGGGAAGAGGTAGCTTTCTTT.

The chain joins TRBV6-1 to TRBJ2-7, with D possibly matching TRBD2 (6 bases). The CDR3 spans 14 residues. Trimming shortened V by 6 bases and J by 3 bases, and 15 bases separated the two germline ends. The germline V gene has CDR1 MNHNS and CDR2 SASEGT. CDR3 amino acids: CASRDTGLLYEQYF. The CDR3, as DNA: TGTGCCAGCAGGGATACGGGACTCCTCTACGAGCAGTACTTC.

The table lists this clonotype with a count of one. V gene TRBV30 combines with J gene TRBJ1-1; the D is unclear. The CDR3 consists of 10 residues. The germline V gene has CDR1 GTSNPN and CDR2 SVGIG (reference sequence). The ends were cut back, 5 bases at V and 1 base at J, with 2 bases in the middle. The CDR3 nucleotides read TGTGCCTGGGGGAACACTGAAGCTTTCTTT. This codes for CAWGNTEAFF.

This clonotype was counted at least ten times. The genes are TRBV7-9 and TRBJ2-3; 14 bases are a match to TRBD2. Germline V gene sequence: CDR1 SEHNR, CDR2 FQNEAQ (reference sequence). Unmatched junction bases numbered 5, after V lost 5 bases and J lost 4 bases. This CDR3 is 16 amino acids long. CDR3 bases: TGTGCCAGCAGCCTCTCGACTAGCGGGGGGGCAGATACGCAGTATTTT. Translating it yields CASSLSTSGGADTQYF. The whole variable domain, remainder taken from reference TRBV7-9 and TRBJ2-3, is DTGVSQNPRHKITKRGQNVTFRCDPISEHNRLYWYRQTLGQGPEFLTYFQNEAQLEKSRLLSDRFSAERPKGSFSTLEIQRTEQGDSAMYLCASSLSTSGGADTQYFGPGTRLTVL.

There are many counts of this clonotype. The chain couples TRBV10-3 to TRBJ1-1; D is undetermined. With 4 bases removed from V and 1 base from J, the gap between germline ends came to 10 bases. CDR1 is ENHRY and CDR2 is SYGVKD in the germline V gene. The CDR3 contains 14 residues. The CDR3 reads CAISVSAKNTEAFF. The CDR3 DNA is TGTGCCATCAGTGTGTCAGCGAAGAACACTGAAGCTTTCTTT.

V usage is TRBV3-1 and J usage is TRBJ2-2, with a possible D match to TRBD1 (6 bases). Trimming removed 3 bases at V and 1 base at J, with 21 bases between. The CDR3 contains 19 residues. Germline V gives CDR1 LGHDT, CDR2 YNNKEL (reference sequence). For the CDR3, the DNA is TGTGCCAGCAGCCAGTATCCGGCGTGGGGGCCAGGGAACACCGGGGAGCTGTTTTTT. Amino acid sequence: CASSQYPAWGPGNTGELFF.

This clonotype was detected ten times or more. The chain uses TRBV4-2 and TRBJ1-3, with 9 bases that match TRBD1. Germline V gene data show CDR1 as LGHNA and CDR2 as YNFKEQ. V lost 6 bases and J lost 7; bases outside the gene matches: 13. This CDR3 spans 16 amino acids. CDR3 region: CASSPPLGTGTNTIYF. In DNA form, the CDR3 reads TGTGCCAGCAGTCCGCCCCTAGGGACAGGGACGAACACCATATATTTT.

This clonotype was seen repeatedly, ten times or more. This chain links TRBV27 with TRBJ2-7; 9 bases fit TRBD2. Germline V gene data show CDR1 as MNHEY and CDR2 as SMNVEV (reference sequence). V gave up 5 bases and J gave up 6 bases; unmatched junction bases: 8. The CDR3 runs to 14 residues. The CDR3 DNA reads TGTGCCAGCAGTCCCGGGACTAGCTTCTTCGAGCAGTACTTC. This gives the protein CASSPGTSFFEQYF.

This clonotype was observed at least ten times. The chain is built from TRBV20-1 and TRBJ2-5, with no clear D. The ends were cut back, 3 bases at V and 2 bases at J, with 10 bases in the middle. This CDR3 region has 13 residues. Germline V lookup: CDR1 DFQATT, CDR2 SNEGSKA (reference sequence). For the CDR3, the DNA is TGCAGTGCTAGTGTAAGCAGGCAAGAGACCCAGTACTTC. Translation: CSASVSRQETQYF.